The clone carrying this T cell receptor (beta chain) was counted only a few times. At one boundary the junction diverges from the germline segment, which might be a read error. Investigators took RNA and DNA out together from about 19-30 mg of unsorted bulk tissue. The CDR3 spans 15 residues. Germline V gene lookup returns CDR1 ENHRY and CDR2 SYGVKD. TCR beta cDNA came from roughly 0.45 ug total RNA, primed with a constant-region primer. Slightly modified ARM-PCR with three nested multiplex PCR rounds yielded TCR beta libraries. TRBV1-TRBV30 forward and Cbeta reverse primers drove the first two roughly 10-cycle rounds. TCRdb re-analysed the multiplex PCR reads in MiXCR, keeping a single row per CDR3 protein. The repertoire holds 84,000 or so distinct CDR3 sequences, with approximately 70% as singletons. The source of the sample is a study of tumor-infiltrating lymphocytes in primary liver carcinoma.

The material sequenced was liver tumor tissue from sampling region 1. Stated subset: tumor region T1, superior pole. The chain uses TRBV10-3 and TRBJ1-5; 9 positions match TRBD1. The J call could be wrong; TRBJ2-3 is a better fit for the DNA end. The origin of this receptor is a man aged 35 to 55 with primary liver carcinoma and hepatitis B virus infection. CDR3 sequence reads: CAISDPDRGNQPQYF. In nucleotides, the CDR3 is TGTGCTATCAGTGACCCGGACAGGGGCAATCAGCCCCAGTATTTT.